Following are 27 T cell receptor beta chains from one sample sequenced in a study of Ad26.COV2.S vaccination and SARS-CoV-2 variants. Here immunoSEQ multiplex PCR was the method, and the copy in TCRdb shows in-frame clones only, minus some. The table has some 45,000 clones, about 83% seen once. Here the sequenced sample was peripheral blood, taken after recovery from COVID-19. Source of these receptors: a human donor who had recovered from COVID-19.

This clone came up once. The chain links TRBV5-1 to TRBJ2-5; 11 bases fit TRBD2. The J segment lost 4 bases and the V segment lost 0 bases, leaving 5 bases of the junction unmatched. Germline-derived CDR1 and CDR2 are SGHRS and YFSETQ. This CDR3 has 16 amino acids. The CDR3 DNA is TGCGCCAGCAGCTTGGAGGGTACTAGCGGGGGAGAGACCCAGTACTTC. Translating it yields CASSLEGTSGGETQYF.

The V and J genes are TRBV7-7 and TRBJ1-4; no clear D gene. CDR1 and CDR2 (germline): SSHAT, FNYEAQ (reference sequence). This CDR3 contains 14 residues. With 3 bases removed from V and 1 base from J, the gap between germline ends came to 6 bases. Here the CDR3 reads CASSLSRTNEKLFF. The DNA of the CDR3 is TGTGCCAGCAGCTTGAGTAGAACTAATGAAAAACTGTTTTTT.

The chain uses TRBV6-6 and TRBJ1-2; no reliable D call. Germline values: CDR1 MNHNY, CDR2 SVGAGI (reference sequence). This CDR3 is 12 amino acids long. Trimming took 4 bases from V and 8 from J, leaving 11 bases between them. CDR3 DNA sequence: TGTGCCAGCAGTTGGACCGCCGGGGGCTACACCTTC. Translated, it gives CASSWTAGGYTF.

The rearrangement links TRBV11-2 to TRBJ2-7; TRBD2 aligns across 9 bases. CDR3 size: 14 residues. The V gene's germline CDR1 is SGHAT and CDR2 FQNNGV. The ends lost 6 bases at V and 2 bases at J; junction bases unmatched: 5. The CDR3, as DNA: TGTGCCAGCAGTTCGCTAGCGGGAACCTACGAGCAGTACTTC. Translation: CASSSLAGTYEQYF.

The CDR3: CASSPTGTGYTF. CDR3 DNA: TGTGCCAGCAGCCCGACAGGGACGGGCTACACCTTC. This chain connects TRBV5-6 to TRBJ1-2; 7 positions agree with TRBD1. Germline values: CDR1 SGHDT, CDR2 YYEEEE. This CDR3 region has 12 residues. The J segment lost 8 bases and the V segment lost 4 bases, leaving 5 bases of the junction unmatched.

The chain combines TRBV10-3 with TRBJ2-1; D is possibly TRBD2 (6 bases). Germline V gene sequence: CDR1 ENHRY, CDR2 SYGVKD. The CDR3 is 17 amino acids. With 6 bases removed from V and 9 bases from J, the gap between germline ends came to 27 bases. CDR3 region: CAISLEELSGNVAEQFF. Written as DNA, the CDR3 is TGTGCCATCAGCCTGGAGGAACTTAGCGGCAATGTAGCTGAGCAGTTCTTC.

This clone occurred once. The V and J genes are TRBV6-1 and TRBJ2-7; TRBD2 matches at 8 bases. The germline gives CDR1 MNHNS, CDR2 SASEGT. V lost 3 bases, J lost 4 bases, and 5 bases stayed unmatched. The CDR3 has 14 amino acids. CDR3 residues: CASSERGARYEQYF. The CDR3 bases are TGTGCCAGCAGTGAGCGGGGGGCCAGGTACGAGCAGTACTTC.

This chain's CDR3 is CASSIDGGVRPQHF. In DNA, the CDR3 is TGTGCCAGTAGTATAGATGGGGGGGTTAGACCCCAGCATTTT. This chain connects TRBV19 to TRBJ1-5; D perhaps matches TRBD1 (5 bases). The CDR3 has 14 residues. From germline, CDR1 is LNHDA and CDR2 SQIVND (reference sequence). Trimming left V 0 bases short and J 10 bases short, with 13 bases between.

By share, this clone counts as hyperexpanded (1% or more). This chain connects TRBV7-8 to TRBJ1-1; D unclear. From germline, CDR1 is SGHVS and CDR2 FQNEAQ. The length of the CDR3 is 13 residues. With 0 bases removed from V and 7 bases from J, the gap between germline ends came to 9 bases. CDR3 amino acids: CASSLAASYEAFF. CDR3 in DNA: TGTGCCAGCAGCTTAGCGGCCAGTTATGAAGCTTTCTTT. Supplemented by reference TRBV7-8 and TRBJ1-1, the full variable domain reads GAGVSQSPRYKVAKRGQDVALRCDPISGHVSLFWYQQALGQGPEFLTYFQNEAQLDKSGLPSDRFFAERPEGSVSTLKIQRTQQEDSAVYLCASSLAASYEAFFGQGTRLTVV.

This clone was recorded a few times. V usage is TRBV7-2 and J usage is TRBJ2-7; D ambiguous. This CDR3 has 14 amino acids. The V end lost 2 bases, the J end lost 7 bases, and 15 bases lay between the germline ends. The V gene's germline CDR1 is SGHTA and CDR2 FQGNSA. CDR3 nucleotide sequence: TGTGCCAGCAGCTTAAAGAGGTCAGGCGGTGAGCAGTACTTC. This encodes CASSLKRSGGEQYF.

The chain has TRBV27 and TRBJ1-1; possible D gene TRBD1, 6 bases. V lost 7 bases and J lost 4, with 13 bases in between. This CDR3 contains 13 residues. Germline V lookup: CDR1 MNHEY, CDR2 SMNVEV (reference sequence). CDR3: CASKTGGRTEAFF. The CDR3 coding sequence is TGTGCCAGCAAAACGGGGGGCCGCACTGAAGCTTTCTTT.

This clone was detected a few times. This CDR3 is CASSDTFSSYGYTF. CDR3 nucleotides: TGCGCCAGCAGTGACACGTTTTCAAGCTATGGCTACACCTTC. The chain employs TRBV10-1 and TRBJ1-2; D remains unclear. V lost 3 bases and J lost 4, with 12 bases in between. Per the germline V gene, CDR1 is WNHNN and CDR2 is SYGVQD (reference sequence). CDR3 length: 14 residues.

This chain connects TRBV7-8 to TRBJ1-3; perhaps TRBD1 as D (6 bases). CDR1 SGHVS and CDR2 FQNEAQ come from the germline V gene. This CDR3 spans 14 amino acids. Trimming took 2 bases from V and 4 from J, leaving 9 bases between them. The CDR3 bases are TGTGCCAGCAGCTTAATAGGGGGAGGAAACACCATATATTTT. Its translation: CASSLIGGGNTIYF.

The gene calls are TRBV24-1 and TRBJ2-2; 7 nucleotides match TRBD1. Germline V CDR1 and CDR2: KGHDR, SFDVKD. V was clipped by 5 bases and J by 1 base; unmatched bases: 3. This CDR3 has 15 amino acids. CDR3 DNA sequence: TGTGCCACCAGTGTAACAGGGGTGAACACCGGGGAGCTGTTTTTT. It specifies CATSVTGVNTGELFF.

The chain combines TRBV30 with TRBJ2-7; TRBD2 agrees at 7 bases. Germline V gene sequence: CDR1 GTSNPN, CDR2 SVGIG (reference sequence). V was clipped by 0 bases and J by 5 bases; unmatched bases: 10. The CDR3 length is 15 residues. The CDR3 sequence is CAWSVTASGANEQYF. CDR3 nucleotide sequence: TGTGCCTGGAGTGTAACGGCTAGCGGCGCCAACGAGCAGTACTTC.

J is TRBJ2-2 and V is TRBV5-8; 9 nucleotides line up with TRBD2. Germline trimming cut 6 bases from V and 5 bases from J; bases unmatched to any gene: 8. CDR3 length: 15 residues. Germline CDR1 and CDR2: SGHTS and YDEGEE. In DNA form, the CDR3 reads TGTGCCAGCACCCTGAGACTAGCGGTTACCGGGGAGCTGTTTTTT. Translated: CASTLRLAVTGELFF.

The V and J genes are TRBV2 and TRBJ2-5, with 8 nucleotides matching TRBD2. The CDR3 sequence is 15 residues long. The germline V gene has CDR1 SNHLY and CDR2 FYNNEI. Trimming cost V 8 bases and J 4 bases; bases outside gene matches: 12. This CDR3 is CASLFRGGGLETQYF. CDR3 nucleotide sequence: TGTGCCAGCTTATTTCGAGGCGGGGGGCTAGAGACCCAGTACTTC.

V is TRBV6-5 and J is TRBJ1-5, with D unclear. Germline values: CDR1 MNHEY, CDR2 SVGAGI. V dropped 7 bases and J dropped 0 bases, with 13 bases sitting between them. This CDR3 comprises 15 residues. CDR3 in amino acids: CASIQSVYSNQPQHF. CDR3 in DNA: TGTGCCAGCATACAGTCAGTTTATAGCAATCAGCCCCAGCATTTT.

The chain couples TRBV5-1 to TRBJ1-2; TRBD1 agrees at 7 bases. The V segment lost 4 bases and the J segment 0 bases; nucleotides outside the gene matches: 6. Looked up from germline, CDR1 is SGHRS and CDR2 is YFSETQ. This CDR3 region has 15 residues. This CDR3 is CASSSKTGSNYGYTF. As DNA, the CDR3 is TGCGCCAGCAGCAGTAAGACAGGGTCTAACTATGGCTACACCTTC.

This chain links TRBV27 with TRBJ2-4, with a possible D match to TRBD2 (5 bases). Per the germline V gene, CDR1 is MNHEY and CDR2 is SMNVEV (reference sequence). Trimming left V 5 bases short and J 0 bases short, with 11 bases between. This CDR3 comprises 15 residues. The CDR3 DNA follows: TGTGCCAGCAGTCCCCAGCGGCCAGCCAAAAACATTCAGTACTTC. Its translation is CASSPQRPAKNIQYF.

This clone was counted once. The chain employs TRBV5-8 and TRBJ1-3, with D uncertain. Germline-derived CDR1 and CDR2 are SGHTS and YDEGEE. The CDR3 loop spans 17 amino acids. Trimming cost V 6 bases and J 0 bases, with 19 bases left between them. CDR3 in DNA: TGTGCCAGCACCAAATCACCCGGGGTACACTCTGGAAACACCATATATTTT. Protein product: CASTKSPGVHSGNTIYF.

The genes are TRBV30 and TRBJ2-2; TRBD2 is a possible D gene (7 bases). Deletions cut 3 bases from V and 4 bases from J, with 15 bases between. The CDR3 runs to 15 residues. Looked up from germline, CDR1 is GTSNPN and CDR2 is SVGIG (reference sequence). The CDR3 DNA reads as TGTGCCTGGAGCCAGGGGAGGGTCGGCACCGGGGAGCTGTTTTTT. Translated: CAWSQGRVGTGELFF.

The chain is built from TRBV7-3 and TRBJ2-1, with TRBD1 identical over 7 bases. V lost 1 base and J lost 9; bases outside the gene matches: 6. This CDR3 contains 14 residues. Germline values: CDR1 SGHTA, CDR2 FQGTGA. In DNA, the CDR3 is TGTGCCAGCAGCTTAAGACAGGGAAGCGGTGAGCAGTTCTTC. Its protein product is CASSLRQGSGEQFF.

The rearrangement links TRBV6-6 to TRBJ2-7, with 9 positions matching TRBD1. CDR3 length: 14 amino acids. In germline, CDR1 is MNHNY, CDR2 SVGAGI (reference sequence). V trimming: 7 bases; J trimming: 3 bases; junction bases outside the gene matches: 7. The CDR3 spells CASNLGQGFYEQYF. The CDR3 nucleotides read TGTGCCAGCAACTTGGGACAGGGCTTCTACGAGCAGTACTTC.

This clone has only a few counts. This CDR3 is CASIPTGRNQPQHF. The CDR3 nucleotides are TGTGCCAGCATTCCGACAGGGCGGAATCAGCCCCAGCATTTT. This chain uses TRBV28 with TRBJ1-5; 7 positions match TRBD1. This CDR3 is built from 14 residues. Per the germline V gene, CDR1 is MDHEN and CDR2 is SYDVKM. The V segment lost 7 bases and the J segment 4 bases; nucleotides outside the gene matches: 7.

This clone appeared once. The chain couples TRBV3-1 (or the pseudogene TRBV3-2) to TRBJ1-1, with D unresolved. The CDR3 is made up of 12 amino acids. CDR1 is LGHDT and CDR2 is YNNKEL in the germline V gene (reference sequence). Trimming removed 4 bases at V and 2 bases at J, with 5 bases between. Written as DNA, the CDR3 is TGTGCCAGCAGCCCCCACAACACTGAAGCTTTCTTT. This encodes CASSPHNTEAFF.

The CDR3 spells CATSDLGRDRGIDEKLFF. Written as DNA, the CDR3 is TGTGCCACCAGTGATTTGGGGCGGGACAGGGGAATAGATGAAAAACTGTTTTTT. The rearrangement joins TRBV24-1 to TRBJ1-4; 10 nucleotides match TRBD1. The germline V gene has CDR1 KGHDR and CDR2 SFDVKD. The CDR3 totals 18 residues. V lost 0 bases, J lost 6 bases, and 9 bases stayed unmatched.